The following is a TCR beta chain sequence with its context. The data were taken from a study of T cells in Graves' hyperthyroidism and ophthalmopathy. The source material, RNA transcripts, was used to amplify TCR beta CDR3 regions. TCR CDR3 underwent first-round RT-PCR with the HTBI primer set. TCRdb independently ran MiXCR on the multiplex PCR reads; one entry per CDR3 protein. The data show 450,000 to 600,000 distinct CDR3 sequences, less than 15% seen once. Germline lookup yields CDR1 MGHRA and CDR2 YSYEKL. The trim removed 0 bases at V and 4 bases at J, leaving 6 bases unmatched. This CDR3 spans 16 amino acids.

The chain is built from TRBV4-1 and TRBJ2-3, with TRBD2 matching 8 bases. The TCR comes from a woman aged 40 to 50 with Graves' hyperthyroidism. Sequenced sample: blood. The CDR3 region is CASSQDYPGGPDTQYF. CDR3 nucleotide sequence: TGCGCCAGCAGCCAAGATTATCCGGGAGGGCCAGATACGCAGTATTTT.